This T cell receptor beta chain came from a study of blood T cell repertoires in COVID-19. Original processing methods: Amplification of reference gene primers provided the estimated nucleated cell counts. Repertoires were generated with immunoSEQ multiplex PCR, while TCRdb's copy carries only in-frame clones and drops some. V, J and clone size reflect that table, while D and trimming were determined from the DNA. Of roughly 200,000 clones listed, 90% were seen once; the top ten hold approximately 0.48%. Germline V gives CDR1 SGDLS, CDR2 YYNGEE. CDR3 length: 15 residues. V lost 2 bases and J 2 bases, leaving 12 bases between the germline ends.

This clonotype was sampled from a man aged 45-60 years with acute or convalescent COVID-19. The chain joins TRBV9 to TRBJ2-3, with D perhaps matching TRBD1 (5 bases). The sequencing sample was made of peripheral blood. The CDR3 DNA reads as TGTGCCAGCAGCGTCGCAGGGTTAGACACAGATACGCAGTATTTT. This translates into CASSVAGLDTDTQYF.